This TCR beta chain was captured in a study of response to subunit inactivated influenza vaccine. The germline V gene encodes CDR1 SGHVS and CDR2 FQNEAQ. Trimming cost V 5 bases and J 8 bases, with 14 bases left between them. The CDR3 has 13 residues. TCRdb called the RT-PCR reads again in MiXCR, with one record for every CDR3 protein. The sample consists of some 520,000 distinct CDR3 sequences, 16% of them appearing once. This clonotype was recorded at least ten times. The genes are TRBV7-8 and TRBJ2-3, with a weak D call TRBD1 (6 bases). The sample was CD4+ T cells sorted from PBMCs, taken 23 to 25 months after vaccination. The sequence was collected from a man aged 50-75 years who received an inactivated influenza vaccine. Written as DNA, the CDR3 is TGTGCCAGCAGCAGAAGTCTAGGGGGTACGCAGTATTTT. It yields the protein CASSRSLGGTQYF.